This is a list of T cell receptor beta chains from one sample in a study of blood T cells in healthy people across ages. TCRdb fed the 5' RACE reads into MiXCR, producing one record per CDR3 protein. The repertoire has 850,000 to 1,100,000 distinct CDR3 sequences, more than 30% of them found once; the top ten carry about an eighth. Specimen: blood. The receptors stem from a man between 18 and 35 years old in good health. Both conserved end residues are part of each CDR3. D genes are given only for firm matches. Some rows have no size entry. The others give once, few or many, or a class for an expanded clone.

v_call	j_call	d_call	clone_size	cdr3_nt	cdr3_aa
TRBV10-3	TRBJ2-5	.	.	TGTGCCATCAGTGAGTCCGGTATGGTACAAGAGACCCAGTACTTC	CAISESGMVQETQYF
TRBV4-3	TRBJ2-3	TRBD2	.	TGCGCCAGCAGCCAAGAGGGGATAGCGGGGGGGCTTCCGGATACGCAGTATTTT	CASSQEGIAGGLPDTQYF
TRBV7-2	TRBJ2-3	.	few	TGTGCCAGCAGCCGCAGACTAGAGGCAGATACGCAGTATTTT	CASSRRLEADTQYF
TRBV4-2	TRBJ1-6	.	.	TGTGCCAGCAGCCAAGGGGTGGGGGGGACAAATTCACCCCTCCACTTT	CASSQGVGGTNSPLHF
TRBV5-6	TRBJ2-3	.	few	TGTGCCAGCAGCAAAGGTGTCCCGGATACGCAGTATTTT	CASSKGVPDTQYF
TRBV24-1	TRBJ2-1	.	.	TGTGCCACCAGTGATTTCCCCGCCGGGTACAATGAGCAGTTCTTC	CATSDFPAGYNEQFF
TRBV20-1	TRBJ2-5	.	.	TGCAGTGCTAGAGATGTAGACCACCAAGAGACCCAGTACTTC	CSARDVDHQETQYF
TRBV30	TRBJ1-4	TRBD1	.	TGTGCCTGGAGTCTGGGACAGCCTAATGAAAAACTGTTTTTT	CAWSLGQPNEKLFF
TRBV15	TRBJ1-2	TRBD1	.	TGTGCCACCAGCAGAGATTCCGCAGGGGGCTACGGCTACACCTTC	CATSRDSAGGYGYTF
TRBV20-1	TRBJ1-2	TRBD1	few	TGCAGTGCTAGCTCTTCGGGACAGGGATCGGATGGCTACACCTTC	CSASSSGQGSDGYTF
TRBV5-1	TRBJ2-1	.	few	TGCGCCAGCAGCTCCGGGTCAGGGATTGGCAATGAGCAGTTCTTC	CASSSGSGIGNEQFF
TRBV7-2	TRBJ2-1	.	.	TGTGCCTGCAGCCGGGTGGATGAGCAGTTCTTC	CACSRVDEQFF
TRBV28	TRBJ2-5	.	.	TGTGCCAGCAGCCCGGCCCAAACGTACCAAGAGACCCGGTACTTC	CASSPAQTYQETRYF
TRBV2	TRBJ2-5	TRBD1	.	TGTGCCAGCAGTCTCGACAGGGGGCAGGGAGAGACCCAGTACTTC	CASSLDRGQGETQYF
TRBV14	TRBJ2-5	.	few	TGTGCCAGCAGCCAAGAACAAGTAGAGCAGTACTTC	CASSQEQVEQYF
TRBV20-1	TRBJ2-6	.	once	TGCAGTGCTAGCAGGGATAGGGCCAACGTCCTGACTTTC	CSASRDRANVLTF
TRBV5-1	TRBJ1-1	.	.	TGCGCCAGCAGCGCGCTGGATTGGGGCAACACTGAAGCTTTCTTT	CASSALDWGNTEAFF
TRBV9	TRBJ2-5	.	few	TGTGCCAGCAGCCCCCAACAAACGTGGGGAGAGACCCAGTACTTC	CASSPQQTWGETQYF
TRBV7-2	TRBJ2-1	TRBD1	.	TGTGCCAGCAGACAAACCGGGACAGGGGTTCAATCTTACAATGAGCAGTTCTTC	CASRQTGTGVQSYNEQFF
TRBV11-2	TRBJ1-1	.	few	TGTGCCAGCAGCTATGCAACGGGAATGAACACTGAAGCTTTCTTT	CASSYATGMNTEAFF
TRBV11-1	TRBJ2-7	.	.	TGTGCCAGCAGCTTAGTTAGGACAGTCCTCTCCAATGAGCAGTACTTC	CASSLVRTVLSNEQYF
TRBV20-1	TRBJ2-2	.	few	TGCAGTGCTAGAGATTTAAGGGCCGGCACCGGGGAGCTGTTTTTT	CSARDLRAGTGELFF
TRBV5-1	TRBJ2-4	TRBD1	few	TGCGCCAGCAGCATATCTTCCGGGACAGGGCAGGACATTCAGTACTTC	CASSISSGTGQDIQYF
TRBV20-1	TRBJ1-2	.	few	TGCAGTGCTAGAGAAGGTTCCCAACCCTATGGCTACACCTTC	CSAREGSQPYGYTF
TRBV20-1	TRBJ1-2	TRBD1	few	TGCAGTGCTAGATTTATAGGGACAGGGCATGGCTACACCTTC	CSARFIGTGHGYTF
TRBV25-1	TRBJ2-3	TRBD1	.	TGTGCCAGCTGGGGGACAGGGGGCACAGATACGCAGTATTTT	CASWGTGGTDTQYF
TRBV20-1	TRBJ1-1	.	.	TGCAGTGCTAATGGACACGTAAACACTGAAGCTTTCTTT	CSANGHVNTEAFF
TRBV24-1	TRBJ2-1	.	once	TGTGCCACCAGTGGGACCGGGAGCTCCTACAATGAGCAGTTCTTC	CATSGTGSSYNEQFF
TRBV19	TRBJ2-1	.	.	TGTGCCAGTAGTATTTCTGGCAATTGGGACAATGAGCAGTTCTTC	CASSISGNWDNEQFF
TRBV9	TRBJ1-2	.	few	TGTGCCAGCAGCGTAGCCCAGGGAGAATCCTATGGCGGCTACACCTTC	CASSVAQGESYGGYTF
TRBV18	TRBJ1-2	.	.	TGTGCCAGCTCACCGCTAATGGGCAGAGGCTATGGCTACACCTTC	CASSPLMGRGYGYTF
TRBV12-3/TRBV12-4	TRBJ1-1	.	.	TGTGCCAGCAGGAAGGGACACTTGAACACTGAAGCTTTCTTT	CASRKGHLNTEAFF
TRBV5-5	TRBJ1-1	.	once	TGTGCCAGCAGCTTGCATTATGGGGGCCCCACTGAAGCTTTCTTT	CASSLHYGGPTEAFF
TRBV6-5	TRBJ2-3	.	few	TGTGCCAGCAACATGACACCACTCAGCACAGATACGCAGTATTTT	CASNMTPLSTDTQYF
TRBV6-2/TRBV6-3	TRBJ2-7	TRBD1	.	TGTGCCAGCAGTTACGGGACAGGGAATCCGTACGAGCAGTACTTC	CASSYGTGNPYEQYF
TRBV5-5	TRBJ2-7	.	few	TGTGCCAGCAGCACGAGCCGGGACAACTCTTACGAGCAGTACTTC	CASSTSRDNSYEQYF
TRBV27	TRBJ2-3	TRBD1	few	TGTGCCAGCAGTCACGCCGGGACAGCCACAGATACGCAGTATTTT	CASSHAGTATDTQYF
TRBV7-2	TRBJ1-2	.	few	TGTGCCAGCAGCTTAGAGCTCGGCGGGGCAGATACTAACTATGGCTACACCTTC	CASSLELGGADTNYGYTF
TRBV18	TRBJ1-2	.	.	TGTGCCAGCTCAGGATCGGCGGCATCGGTGTATGGCTACACCTTC	CASSGSAASVYGYTF
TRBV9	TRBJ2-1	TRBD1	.	TGTGCCAGCAGCGGGAACCGGGACAGGGGGAACAATGAGCAGTTCTTC	CASSGNRDRGNNEQFF
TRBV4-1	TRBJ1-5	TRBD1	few	TGCGCCAGCAGCCCTCGACAGGGGGCTCTCAATCAGCCCCAGCATTTT	CASSPRQGALNQPQHF
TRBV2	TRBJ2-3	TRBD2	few	TGTGCCAGCAGTGAAGGGACTAGTGGCCCCACAGATACGCAGTATTTT	CASSEGTSGPTDTQYF
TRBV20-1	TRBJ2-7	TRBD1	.	TGCAGTGCTAGAGATTGGGGGACAGGGTACAATGAGCAGTACTTC	CSARDWGTGYNEQYF
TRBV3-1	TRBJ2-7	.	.	TGTGCCAGCAGCCAAGGGGCTAACTCCTACAATGAGCAGTACTTC	CASSQGANSYNEQYF
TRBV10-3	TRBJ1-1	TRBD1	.	TGTGCCATCAGTGGAGACAGGGTTGGAGCTTTCTTT	CAISGDRVGAFF
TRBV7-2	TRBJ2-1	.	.	TGTGCCAGCAGCTTAGCCTCGCATGAGCAGTTCTTC	CASSLASHEQFF
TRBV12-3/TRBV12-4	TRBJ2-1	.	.	TGTGCCAGCAGCCTTACCCGGGCCTACAATGAGCAGTTCTTC	CASSLTRAYNEQFF
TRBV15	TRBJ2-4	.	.	TGTGCCACCAGCAGGGGCAGAGAATTAGCCAAAAACATTCAGTACTTC	CATSRGRELAKNIQYF
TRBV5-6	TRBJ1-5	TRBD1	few	TGTGCCAGCAGCTTGAGGACAGGGTATGCTCAGCCCCAGCATTTT	CASSLRTGYAQPQHF
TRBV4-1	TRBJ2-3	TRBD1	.	TGCGCCAGCAGCCAAGGAGGGGCAGGGGGCACAGATACACAGTATTTT	CASSQGGAGGTDTQYF
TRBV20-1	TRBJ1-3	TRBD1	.	TGCAGTGCTAGCGACGAAATGACAGGGGCTGGAAACACTATATATTTT	CSASDEMTGAGNTIYF
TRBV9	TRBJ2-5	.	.	TGTGCCAGCAGCGCCTCACACCTGACCCAAGAGGCCCAGTACTTC	CASSASHLTQEAQYF
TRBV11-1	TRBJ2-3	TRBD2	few	TGTGCCAGCAGTCAGAGCGGGGCCGGTAGGGATACGCAGTATTTT	CASSQSGAGRDTQYF
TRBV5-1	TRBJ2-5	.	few	TGCGCCAGCAGAATGGGGCGGGAAGAGACCCAGTACTTC	CASRMGREETQYF